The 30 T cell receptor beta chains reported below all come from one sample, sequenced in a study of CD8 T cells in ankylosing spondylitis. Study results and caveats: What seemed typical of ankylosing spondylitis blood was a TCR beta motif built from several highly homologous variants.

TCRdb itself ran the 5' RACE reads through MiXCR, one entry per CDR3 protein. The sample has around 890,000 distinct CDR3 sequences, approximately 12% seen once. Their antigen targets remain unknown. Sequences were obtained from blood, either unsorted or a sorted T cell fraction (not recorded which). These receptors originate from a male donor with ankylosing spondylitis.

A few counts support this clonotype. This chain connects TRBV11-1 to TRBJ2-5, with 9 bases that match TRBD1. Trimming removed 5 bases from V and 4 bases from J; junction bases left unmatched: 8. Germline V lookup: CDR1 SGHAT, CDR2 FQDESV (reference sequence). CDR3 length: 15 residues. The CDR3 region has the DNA TGTGCCAGCAGCATCCAGGGACAGGGCGGAGAGACCCAGTACTTC. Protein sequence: CASSIQGQGGETQYF.

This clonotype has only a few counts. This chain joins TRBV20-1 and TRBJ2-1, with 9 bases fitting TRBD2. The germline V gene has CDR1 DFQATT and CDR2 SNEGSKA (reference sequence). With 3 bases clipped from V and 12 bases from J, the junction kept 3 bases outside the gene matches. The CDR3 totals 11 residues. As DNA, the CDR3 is TGCAGTGCTAGTAGCGGGAGAAGGCAGTTCTTC. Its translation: CSASSGRRQFF.

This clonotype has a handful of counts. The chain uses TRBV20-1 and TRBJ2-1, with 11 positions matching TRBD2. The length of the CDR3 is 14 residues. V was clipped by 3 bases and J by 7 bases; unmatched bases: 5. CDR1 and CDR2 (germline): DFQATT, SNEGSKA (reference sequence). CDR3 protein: CSASLPSGGNEQFF. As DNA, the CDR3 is TGCAGTGCTAGTCTCCCTAGCGGGGGGAATGAGCAGTTCTTC.

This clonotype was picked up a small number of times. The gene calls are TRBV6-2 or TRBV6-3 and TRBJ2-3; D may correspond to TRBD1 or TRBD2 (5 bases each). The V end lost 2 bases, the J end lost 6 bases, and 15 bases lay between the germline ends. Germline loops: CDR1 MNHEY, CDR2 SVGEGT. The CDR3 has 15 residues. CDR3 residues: CASSYAGFRRDTQYF. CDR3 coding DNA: TGTGCCAGCAGTTACGCAGGGTTTAGGAGGGATACGCAGTATTTT.

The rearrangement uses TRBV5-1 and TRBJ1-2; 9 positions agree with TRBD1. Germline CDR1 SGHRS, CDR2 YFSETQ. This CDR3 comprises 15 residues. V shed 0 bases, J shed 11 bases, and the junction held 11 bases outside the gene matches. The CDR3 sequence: CASSLGVGTGTTYTF. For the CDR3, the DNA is TGCGCCAGCAGCTTGGGAGTGGGGACAGGGACCACGTACACCTTC.

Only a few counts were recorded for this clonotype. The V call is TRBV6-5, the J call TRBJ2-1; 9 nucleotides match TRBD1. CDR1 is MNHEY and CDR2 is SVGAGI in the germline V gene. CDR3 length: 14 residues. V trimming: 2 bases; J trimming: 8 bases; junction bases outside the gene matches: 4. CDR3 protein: CASSYTQGADEQFF. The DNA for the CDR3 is TGTGCCAGCAGTTACACACAGGGGGCCGATGAGCAGTTCTTC.

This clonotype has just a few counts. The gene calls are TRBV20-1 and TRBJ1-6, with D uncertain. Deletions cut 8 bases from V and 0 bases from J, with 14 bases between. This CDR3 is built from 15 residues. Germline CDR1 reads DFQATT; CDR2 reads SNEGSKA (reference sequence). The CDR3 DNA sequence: TGCAGTTCTGGAAACAGTCGCTCCTATAATTCACCCCTCCACTTT. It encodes CSSGNSRSYNSPLHF.

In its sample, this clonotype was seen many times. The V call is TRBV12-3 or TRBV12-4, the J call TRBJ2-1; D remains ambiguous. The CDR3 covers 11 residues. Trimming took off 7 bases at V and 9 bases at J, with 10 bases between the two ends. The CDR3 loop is CASNGRGEQFF. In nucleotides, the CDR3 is TGTGCCAGCAACGGACGAGGTGAGCAGTTCTTC.

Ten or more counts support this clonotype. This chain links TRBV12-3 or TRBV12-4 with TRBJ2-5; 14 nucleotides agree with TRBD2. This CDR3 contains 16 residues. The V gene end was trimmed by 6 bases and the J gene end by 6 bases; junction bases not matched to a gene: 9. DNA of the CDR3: TGTGCCAGCAGCTCCGGGACTAGCGGGAGTCAAAAGACCCAGTACTTC. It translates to CASSSGTSGSQKTQYF.

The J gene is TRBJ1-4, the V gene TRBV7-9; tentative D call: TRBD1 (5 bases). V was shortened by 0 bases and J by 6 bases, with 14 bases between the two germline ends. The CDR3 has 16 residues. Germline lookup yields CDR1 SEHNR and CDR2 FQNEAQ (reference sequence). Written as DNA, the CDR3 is TGTGCCAGCAGCTTAGCACGGGCAGGGCGGGATGAAAAACTGTTTTTT. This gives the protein CASSLARAGRDEKLFF.

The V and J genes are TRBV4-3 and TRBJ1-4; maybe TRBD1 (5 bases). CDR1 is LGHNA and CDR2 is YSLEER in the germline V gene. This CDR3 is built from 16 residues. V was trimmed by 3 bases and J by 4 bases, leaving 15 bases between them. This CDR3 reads CASSQTPGRSNEKLFF. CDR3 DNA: TGCGCCAGCAGCCAGACCCCAGGGAGGAGTAATGAAAAACTGTTTTTT.

The CDR3 region is CSVAQSTDTQYF. As DNA, the CDR3 is TGCAGCGTTGCTCAGAGCACAGATACGCAGTATTTT. The chain couples TRBV29-1 to TRBJ2-3; D is ambiguous. CDR3 length: 12 residues. CDR1 is SQVTM and CDR2 is ANQGSEA in the germline V gene. Trimming left V 4 bases short and J 0 bases short, with 5 bases between.

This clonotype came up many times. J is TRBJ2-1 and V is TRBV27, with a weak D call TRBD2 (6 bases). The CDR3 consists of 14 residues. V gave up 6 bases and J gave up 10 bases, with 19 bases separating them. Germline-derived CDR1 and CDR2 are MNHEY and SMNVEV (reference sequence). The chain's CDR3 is CASRSIGPGEEQFF. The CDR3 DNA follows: TGTGCCAGCAGATCTATCGGCCCGGGGGAAGAGCAGTTCTTC.

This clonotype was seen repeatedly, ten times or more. The CDR3 protein is CSAGTGIAGVAYEQYF. DNA for the CDR3: TGCAGTGCCGGAACCGGGATAGCGGGAGTAGCCTACGAGCAGTACTTC. The gene calls are TRBV20-1 and TRBJ2-7, with TRBD2 identical over 9 bases. Germline-derived CDR1 and CDR2 are DFQATT and SNEGSKA (reference sequence). Trimming at V came to 6 bases and at J to 2 bases, leaving 14 bases not matched to a gene. The CDR3 is 16 residues long.

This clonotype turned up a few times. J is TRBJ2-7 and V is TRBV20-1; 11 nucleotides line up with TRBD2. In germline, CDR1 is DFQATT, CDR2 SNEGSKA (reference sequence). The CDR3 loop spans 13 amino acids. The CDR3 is CSSRGLAAYEQYF. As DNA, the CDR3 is TGCAGCTCAAGGGGACTAGCGGCCTACGAGCAGTACTTC.

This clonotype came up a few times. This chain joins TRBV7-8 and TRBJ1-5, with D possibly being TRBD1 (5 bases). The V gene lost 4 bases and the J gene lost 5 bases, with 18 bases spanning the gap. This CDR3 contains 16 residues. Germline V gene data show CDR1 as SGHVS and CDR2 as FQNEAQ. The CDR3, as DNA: TGTGCCAGCAGCTCCAAGGCGGGGGTAGACTATCAGCCCCAGCATTTT. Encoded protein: CASSSKAGVDYQPQHF.

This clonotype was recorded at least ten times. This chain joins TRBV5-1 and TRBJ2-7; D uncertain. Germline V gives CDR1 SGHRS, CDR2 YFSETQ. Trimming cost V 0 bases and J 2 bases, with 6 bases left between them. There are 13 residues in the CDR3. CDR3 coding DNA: TGCGCCAGCAGCTTGGACCTAGCCTACGAGCAGTACTTC. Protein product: CASSLDLAYEQYF. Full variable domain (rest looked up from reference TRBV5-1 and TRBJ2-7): KAGVTQTPRYLIKTRGQQVTLSCSPISGHRSVSWYQQTPGQGLQFLFEYFSETQRNKGNFPGRFSGRQFSNSRSEMNVSTLELGDSALYLCASSLDLAYEQYFGPGTRLTVT.

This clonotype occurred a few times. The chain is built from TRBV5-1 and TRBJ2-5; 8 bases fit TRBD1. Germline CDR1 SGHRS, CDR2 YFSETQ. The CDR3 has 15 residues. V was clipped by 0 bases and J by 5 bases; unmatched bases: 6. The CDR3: CASSLGATGEETQYF. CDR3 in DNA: TGCGCCAGCAGCTTGGGGGCGACAGGGGAGGAGACCCAGTACTTC.

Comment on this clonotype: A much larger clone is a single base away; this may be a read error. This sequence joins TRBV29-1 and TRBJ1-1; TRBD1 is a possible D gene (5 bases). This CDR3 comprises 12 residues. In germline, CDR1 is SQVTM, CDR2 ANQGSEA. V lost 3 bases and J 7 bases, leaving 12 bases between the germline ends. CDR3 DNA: TGCAGCGTTGATCCGGGGGTTGATGAAGCTTTCTTT. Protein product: CSVDPGVDEAFF.

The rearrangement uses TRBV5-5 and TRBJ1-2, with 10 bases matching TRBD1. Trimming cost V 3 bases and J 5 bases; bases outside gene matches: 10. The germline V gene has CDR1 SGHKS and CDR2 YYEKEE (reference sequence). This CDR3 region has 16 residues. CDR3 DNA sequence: TGTGCCAGCAGCTATAACCGGGACAGGGGAAGGTATGGCTACACCTTC. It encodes CASSYNRDRGRYGYTF.

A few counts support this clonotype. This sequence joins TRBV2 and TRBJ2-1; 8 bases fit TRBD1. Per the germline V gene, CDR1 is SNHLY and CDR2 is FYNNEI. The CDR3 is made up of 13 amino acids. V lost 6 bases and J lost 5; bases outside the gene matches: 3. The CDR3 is CASSVDRDNEQFF. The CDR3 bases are TGTGCCAGCAGCGTGGACAGGGACAATGAGCAGTTCTTC.

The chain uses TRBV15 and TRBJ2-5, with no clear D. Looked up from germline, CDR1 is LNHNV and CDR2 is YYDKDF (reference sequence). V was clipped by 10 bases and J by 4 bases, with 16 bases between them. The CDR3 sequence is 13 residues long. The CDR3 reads CANLGPDRETQYF. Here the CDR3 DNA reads TGTGCCAACCTAGGACCGGACCGAGAGACCCAGTACTTC.

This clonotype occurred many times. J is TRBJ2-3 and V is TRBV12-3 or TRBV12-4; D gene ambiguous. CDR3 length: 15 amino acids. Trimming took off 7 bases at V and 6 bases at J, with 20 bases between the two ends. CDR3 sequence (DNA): TGTGCCAGCACCACCAGCCTAGGCAAAGGCGATACGCAGTATTTT. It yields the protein CASTTSLGKGDTQYF.

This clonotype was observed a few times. The CDR3 DNA sequence: TGTGCCAGCAGCTTGGCCGGGCTTATCGGGTCTGAGGCTGAAGCTTTCTTT. Translation: CASSLAGLIGSEAEAFF. The chain is built from TRBV7-8 and TRBJ1-1, with D uncertain. The CDR3 runs 17 residues. V gave up 3 bases and J gave up 6 bases, with 23 bases separating them. Germline V gene lookup returns CDR1 SGHVS and CDR2 FQNEAQ.

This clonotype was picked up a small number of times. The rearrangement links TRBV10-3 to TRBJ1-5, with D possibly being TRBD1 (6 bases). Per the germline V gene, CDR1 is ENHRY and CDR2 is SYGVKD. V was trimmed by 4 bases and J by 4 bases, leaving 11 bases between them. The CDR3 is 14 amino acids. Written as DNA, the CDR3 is TGTGCCATCAGTGCACAGGGTCCAAATCAGCCCCAGCATTTT. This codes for CAISAQGPNQPQHF.

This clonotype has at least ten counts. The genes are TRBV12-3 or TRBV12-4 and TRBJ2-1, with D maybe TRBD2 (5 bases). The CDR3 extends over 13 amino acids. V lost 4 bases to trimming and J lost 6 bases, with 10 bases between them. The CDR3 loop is CASSSDYANEQFF. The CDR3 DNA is TGTGCCAGCAGTTCCGACTACGCCAATGAGCAGTTCTTC.

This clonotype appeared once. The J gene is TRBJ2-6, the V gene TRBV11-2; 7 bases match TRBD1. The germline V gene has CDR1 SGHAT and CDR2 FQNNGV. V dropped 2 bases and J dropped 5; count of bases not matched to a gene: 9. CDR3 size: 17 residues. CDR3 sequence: CASSLIRGILRANVLTF. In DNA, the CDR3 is TGTGCCAGCAGCTTAATCAGGGGGATCTTGAGGGCCAACGTCCTGACTTTC.

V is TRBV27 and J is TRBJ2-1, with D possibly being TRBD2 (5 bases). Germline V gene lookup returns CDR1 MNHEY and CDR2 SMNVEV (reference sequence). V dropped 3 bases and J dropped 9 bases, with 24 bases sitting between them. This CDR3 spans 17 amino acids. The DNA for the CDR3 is TGTGCCAGCAGTTTTGATAGTTCGGGATTTAGCTTCAGTGAGCAGTTCTTC. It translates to CASSFDSSGFSFSEQFF.

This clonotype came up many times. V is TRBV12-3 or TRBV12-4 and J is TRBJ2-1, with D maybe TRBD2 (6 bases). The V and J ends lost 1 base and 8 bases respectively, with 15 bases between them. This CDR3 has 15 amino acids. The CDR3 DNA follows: TGTGCCAGCAGTTTAGGTACGGGAGAGTGGCATGAGCAGTTCTTC. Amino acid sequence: CASSLGTGEWHEQFF.

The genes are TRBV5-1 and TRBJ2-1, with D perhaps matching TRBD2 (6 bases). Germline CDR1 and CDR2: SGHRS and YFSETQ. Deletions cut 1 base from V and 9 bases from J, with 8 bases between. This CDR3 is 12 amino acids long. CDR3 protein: CASSLRGLEQFF. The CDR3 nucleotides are TGCGCCAGCAGCTTGAGGGGACTTGAGCAGTTCTTC.